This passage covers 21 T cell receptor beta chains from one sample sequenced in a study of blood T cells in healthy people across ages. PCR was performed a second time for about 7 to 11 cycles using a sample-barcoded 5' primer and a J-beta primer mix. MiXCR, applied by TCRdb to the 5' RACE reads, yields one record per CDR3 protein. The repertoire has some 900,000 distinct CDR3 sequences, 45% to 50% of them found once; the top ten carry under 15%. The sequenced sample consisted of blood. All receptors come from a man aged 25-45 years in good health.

CDR3 loop: CAIEARERTEAFF. The DNA of the CDR3 is TGTGCCATCGAGGCGAGGGAGAGGACTGAAGCTTTCTTT. V and J are TRBV6-2 or TRBV6-3 and TRBJ1-1; D is undetermined. Germline V gives CDR1 MNHEY, CDR2 SVGEGT. The CDR3 covers 13 residues. Trimming shortened V by 10 bases and J by 5 bases, and 17 bases separated the two germline ends.

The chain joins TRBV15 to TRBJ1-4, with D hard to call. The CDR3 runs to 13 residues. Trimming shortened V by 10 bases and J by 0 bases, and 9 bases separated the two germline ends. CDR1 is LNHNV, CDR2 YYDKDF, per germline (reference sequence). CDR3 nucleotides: TGTGCCATTTCCTACGCAACTAATGAAAAACTGTTTTTT. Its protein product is CAISYATNEKLFF.

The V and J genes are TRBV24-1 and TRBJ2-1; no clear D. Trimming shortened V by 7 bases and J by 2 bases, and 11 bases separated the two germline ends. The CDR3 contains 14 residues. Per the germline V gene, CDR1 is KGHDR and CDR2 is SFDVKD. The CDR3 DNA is TGTGCCACCAGCATCGACGAAACCTACAATGAGCAGTTCTTC. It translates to CATSIDETYNEQFF.

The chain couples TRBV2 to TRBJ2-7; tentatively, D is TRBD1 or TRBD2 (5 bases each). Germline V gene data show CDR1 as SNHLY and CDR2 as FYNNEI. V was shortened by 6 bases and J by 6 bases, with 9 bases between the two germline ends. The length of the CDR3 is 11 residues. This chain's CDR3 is CASSGTGEQYF. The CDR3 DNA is TGTGCCAGCAGCGGGACGGGCGAGCAGTACTTC.

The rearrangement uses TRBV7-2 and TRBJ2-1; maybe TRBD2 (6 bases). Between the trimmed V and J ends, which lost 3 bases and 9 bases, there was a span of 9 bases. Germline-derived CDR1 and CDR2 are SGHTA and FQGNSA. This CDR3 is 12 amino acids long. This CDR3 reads CASSLTRTEQFF. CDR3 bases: TGTGCCAGCAGCTTGACTAGGACTGAGCAGTTCTTC.

CDR3 sequence (DNA): TGTGCCAGCAGCCCACTGAGTGGGGGTTCACAAAGTGGCTACACCTTC. It codes for CASSPLSGGSQSGYTF. V and J are TRBV11-2 and TRBJ1-2; TRBD1 might be the D (5 bases). V was cut by 5 bases and J by 7 bases, with 23 bases left in between. Germline CDR1 reads SGHAT; CDR2 reads FQNNGV. This CDR3 comprises 16 residues.

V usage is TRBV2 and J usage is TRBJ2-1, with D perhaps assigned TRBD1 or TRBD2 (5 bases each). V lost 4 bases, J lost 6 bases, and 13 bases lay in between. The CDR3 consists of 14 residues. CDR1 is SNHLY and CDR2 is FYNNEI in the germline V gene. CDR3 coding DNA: TGTGCCAGCAGTGTGGGGGTCCAGCGCAATGAGCAGTTCTTC. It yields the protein CASSVGVQRNEQFF.

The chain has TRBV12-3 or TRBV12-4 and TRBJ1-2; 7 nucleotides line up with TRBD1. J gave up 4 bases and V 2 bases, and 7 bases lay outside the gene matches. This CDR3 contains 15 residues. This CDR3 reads CASSLWTGVPYGYTF. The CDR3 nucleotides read TGTGCCAGCAGTTTATGGACAGGCGTCCCCTATGGCTACACCTTC.

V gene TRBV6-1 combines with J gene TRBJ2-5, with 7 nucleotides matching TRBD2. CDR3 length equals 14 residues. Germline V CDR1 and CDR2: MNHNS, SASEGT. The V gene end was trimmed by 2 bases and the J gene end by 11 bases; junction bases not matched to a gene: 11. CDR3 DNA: TGTGCCAGCAGTGAACTAGCGGATTACAATGAGCAGTACTTC. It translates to CASSELADYNEQYF.

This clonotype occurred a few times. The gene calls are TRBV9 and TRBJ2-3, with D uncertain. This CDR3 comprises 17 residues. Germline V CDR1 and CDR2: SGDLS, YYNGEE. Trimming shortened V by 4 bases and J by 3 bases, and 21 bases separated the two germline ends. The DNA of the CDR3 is TGTGCCAGCAGCCCTCCAAAGATCCCTTATTGGACAGATACGCAGTATTTT. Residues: CASSPPKIPYWTDTQYF.

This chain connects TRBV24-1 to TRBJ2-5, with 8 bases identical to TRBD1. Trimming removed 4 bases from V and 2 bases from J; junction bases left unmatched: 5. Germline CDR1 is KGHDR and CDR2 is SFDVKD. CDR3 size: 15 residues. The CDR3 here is CATSDRGDRQETQYF. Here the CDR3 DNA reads TGTGCCACCAGTGACCGCGGGGACAGGCAAGAGACCCAGTACTTC.

CDR3 nucleotide sequence: TGTGCCAGCACCTGGGGGGAGGCGAGCACTGAAGCTTTCTTT. Protein product: CASTWGEASTEAFF. The V and J genes are TRBV2 and TRBJ1-1, with D possibly matching TRBD1 (5 bases). V was pared by 7 bases and J by 4 bases, with 16 bases between. CDR3 length: 14 residues. CDR1 SNHLY and CDR2 FYNNEI come from the germline V gene.

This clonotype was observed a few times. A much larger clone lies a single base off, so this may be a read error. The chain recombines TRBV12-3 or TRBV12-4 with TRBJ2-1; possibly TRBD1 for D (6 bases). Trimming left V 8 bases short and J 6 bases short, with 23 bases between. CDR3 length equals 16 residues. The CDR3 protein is CASGPQDSVESNEQFF. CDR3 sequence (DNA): TGTGCCAGCGGCCCACAGGACAGTGTTGAGTCCAATGAGCAGTTCTTC.

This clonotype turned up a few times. CDR3 region: CASSQDSANYEQYF. The CDR3 region has the DNA TGCGCCAGCAGCCAAGACAGCGCGAATTACGAGCAGTACTTC. V usage is TRBV4-1 and J usage is TRBJ2-7; D gene unclear. V was pared by 0 bases and J by 4 bases, with 10 bases between. The CDR3 consists of 14 residues. Per germline, CDR1 MGHRA and CDR2 YSYEKL.

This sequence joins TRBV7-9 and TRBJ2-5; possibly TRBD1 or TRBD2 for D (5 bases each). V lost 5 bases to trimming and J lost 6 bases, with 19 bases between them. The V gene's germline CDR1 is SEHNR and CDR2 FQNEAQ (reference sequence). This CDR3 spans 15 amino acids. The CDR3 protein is CASSPSVGEWQTQYF. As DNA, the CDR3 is TGTGCCAGCAGCCCCTCCGTGGGGGAGTGGCAGACCCAGTACTTC.

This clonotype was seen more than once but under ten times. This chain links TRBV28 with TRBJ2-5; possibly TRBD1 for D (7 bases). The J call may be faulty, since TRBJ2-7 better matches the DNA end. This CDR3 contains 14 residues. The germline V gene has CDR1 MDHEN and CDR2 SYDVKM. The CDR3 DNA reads TGTGCCAGCAGAGGGGGGACAGTGACCTACGAGCAGTACTTC. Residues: CASRGGTVTYEQYF.

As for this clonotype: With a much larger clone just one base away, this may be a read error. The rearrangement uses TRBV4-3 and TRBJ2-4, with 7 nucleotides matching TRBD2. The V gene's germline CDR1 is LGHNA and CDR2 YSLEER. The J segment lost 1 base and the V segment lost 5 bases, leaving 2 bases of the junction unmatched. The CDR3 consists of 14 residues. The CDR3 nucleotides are TGCGCCAGCAGCAGCGGGATGGCCAAAAACATTCAGTACTTC. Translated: CASSSGMAKNIQYF.

The CDR3 sequence: CATQGANEKLFF. CDR3 in DNA: TGTGCCACCCAGGGGGCTAATGAAAAACTGTTTTTT. The V call is TRBV24-1, the J call TRBJ1-4; 7 bases agree with TRBD1. The CDR3 covers 12 residues. V shed 9 bases and J 3 bases; nucleotides not matched to a gene: 0. The germline CDR1 and CDR2 sequences are KGHDR and SFDVKD.

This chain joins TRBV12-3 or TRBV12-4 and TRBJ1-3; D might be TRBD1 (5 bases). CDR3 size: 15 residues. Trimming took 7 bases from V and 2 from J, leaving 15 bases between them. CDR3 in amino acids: CASTLVGEAGNTIYF. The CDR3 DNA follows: TGTGCCAGCACCCTAGTGGGGGAGGCTGGAAACACCATATATTTT.

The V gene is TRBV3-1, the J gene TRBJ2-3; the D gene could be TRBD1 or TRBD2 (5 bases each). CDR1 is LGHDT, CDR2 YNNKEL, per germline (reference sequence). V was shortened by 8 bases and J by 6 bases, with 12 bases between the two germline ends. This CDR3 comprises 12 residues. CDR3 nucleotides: TGTGCCAGCTCAGAGGGGCCGGATACGCAGTATTTT. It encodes CASSEGPDTQYF.

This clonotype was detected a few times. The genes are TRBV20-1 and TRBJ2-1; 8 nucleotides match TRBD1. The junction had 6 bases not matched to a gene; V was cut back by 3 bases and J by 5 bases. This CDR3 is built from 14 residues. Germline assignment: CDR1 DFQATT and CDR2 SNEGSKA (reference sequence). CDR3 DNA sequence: TGCAGTGCTAGGGGCCAGGGGGCCAACAATGAGCAGTTCTTC. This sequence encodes CSARGQGANNEQFF.